Listed below are T cell receptor beta chains from one sample, sequenced in a study of shared clonotypes between healthy human individuals. The repertoire was sequenced with immunoSEQ multiplex PCR; TCRdb's copy has only in-frame clones and lacks some. The table records roughly 2.2 million clones, around 90% of them present only once. The sample comprised naive CD4+ T cells from PBMCs. These receptors all come from a young man in good health. Some clones in this sample may be carry-over from other donors' samples. Both conserved end residues are part of each CDR3. The D gene is left open where the match is weak.

j_call: TRBJ2-7; v_call: TRBV6-1; d_call: -; cdr3_aa: CASSDSGRQEGF; cdr3_nt: TGTGCCAGCAGTGATTCAGGGAGGCAGGAGGGATTC
j_call: TRBJ1-1; v_call: TRBV30; d_call: -; cdr3_aa: CAWCRWNTEAFF; cdr3_nt: TGTGCCTGGTGCCGGTGGAACACTGAAGCTTTCTTT
j_call: TRBJ1-2; v_call: TRBV29-1; d_call: TRBD1; cdr3_aa: CSVEMGQGTNGYTF; cdr3_nt: TGCAGCGTTGAGATGGGACAGGGGACGAATGGCTACACCTTC
j_call: TRBJ1-1; v_call: TRBV28; d_call: -; cdr3_aa: CASTPLGTEAFF; cdr3_nt: TGTGCCAGCACGCCCTTGGGCACTGAAGCTTTCTTT
j_call: TRBJ1-5; v_call: TRBV19; d_call: -; cdr3_aa: CASSTTRDGLSNQPQHF; cdr3_nt: TGTGCCAGTAGTACTACCCGGGACGGTTTGAGCAATCAGCCCCAGCATTTT
j_call: TRBJ2-5; v_call: TRBV5-1; d_call: TRBD2; cdr3_aa: CASSAIAGVETQYF; cdr3_nt: TGCGCCAGCAGCGCGATAGCGGGAGTGGAGACCCAGTACTTC
j_call: TRBJ1-1; v_call: TRBV7-9; d_call: -; cdr3_aa: CASSLGVGTEAFF; cdr3_nt: TGTGCCAGCAGCTTAGGGGTGGGCACTGAAGCTTTCTTT
j_call: TRBJ2-7; v_call: TRBV27; d_call: -; cdr3_aa: CASRTREDYEQYF; cdr3_nt: TGTGCCAGCCGGACCAGGGAGGACTACGAGCAGTACTTC
j_call: TRBJ1-1; v_call: TRBV7-8; d_call: TRBD1; cdr3_aa: CASSSQPDRLNTEAFF; cdr3_nt: TGTGCCAGCAGCTCTCAACCGGACAGGTTGAACACTGAAGCTTTCTTT
j_call: TRBJ1-3; v_call: TRBV5-4; d_call: -; cdr3_aa: CASSLGQGPNSGNTIYF; cdr3_nt: TGTGCCAGCAGCTTGGGGCAGGGACCCAACTCTGGAAACACCATATATTTT
j_call: TRBJ2-3; v_call: TRBV6-1; d_call: -; cdr3_aa: CASTLRGTGTDTQYF; cdr3_nt: TGTGCCAGCACCTTACGCGGGACAGGCACAGATACGCAGTATTTT
j_call: TRBJ2-5; v_call: TRBV2; d_call: TRBD2; cdr3_aa: CASSSSGASQETQYF; cdr3_nt: TGTGCCAGCAGTTCTAGCGGAGCGTCACAAGAGACCCAGTACTTC
j_call: TRBJ2-2; v_call: TRBV2; d_call: -; cdr3_aa: CASSDIGPLNTGELFF; cdr3_nt: TGTGCCAGCAGTGATATCGGGCCCCTGAACACCGGGGAGCTGTTTTTT
j_call: TRBJ1-2; v_call: TRBV5-1; d_call: TRBD1; cdr3_aa: CASSPLRQGLYGYTF; cdr3_nt: TGCGCCAGCAGCCCCCTCCGACAGGGACTCTATGGCTACACCTTC
j_call: TRBJ2-7; v_call: TRBV4-3; d_call: TRBD1; cdr3_aa: CASSRTGQGSYEQYF; cdr3_nt: TGCGCCAGCAGCCGAACGGGACAGGGTTCCTACGAGCAGTACTTC
j_call: TRBJ2-5; v_call: TRBV6-1; d_call: -; cdr3_aa: CASSDGWYQETQYF; cdr3_nt: TGTGCCAGCAGTGACGGGTGGTACCAAGAGACCCAGTACTTC
j_call: TRBJ1-3; v_call: TRBV5-1; d_call: -; cdr3_aa: CASSITGSGNTIYF; cdr3_nt: TGCGCCAGCAGCATTACAGGGTCCGGAAACACCATATATTTT